What follows are 12 T cell receptor beta chains derived from one specimen sequenced in a study of blood T cell repertoires in COVID-19. Generated by immunoSEQ multiplex PCR, the TCRdb table keeps only in-frame clones and is missing some. Counted here are some 200,000 clones, 75% to 80% occurring once; the ten biggest clones make up roughly 9.4%. The sequenced material came from peripheral blood. Every receptor here comes from a woman in her fifties or sixties with active or convalescent COVID-19.

The V and J genes are TRBV18 and TRBJ2-3, with D perhaps TRBD2 (5 bases). The CDR3 is 14 residues long. V gave up 3 bases and J gave up 5 bases, with 12 bases separating them. Germline loops: CDR1 KGHSH, CDR2 LQKENI. CDR3 sequence (DNA): TGTGCCAGCTCACCTTTGGGAGCGAGAGATACGCAGTATTTT. Translating it yields CASSPLGARDTQYF.

The chain links TRBV28 to TRBJ2-5; no definite D call. Germline CDR1 and CDR2: MDHEN and SYDVKM. V was shortened by 3 bases and J by 5 bases, with 7 bases between the two germline ends. The CDR3 is 12 residues long. CDR3 region: CASSLFGETQYF. The CDR3 nucleotides are TGTGCCAGCAGTTTGTTTGGCGAGACCCAGTACTTC. Full variable domain (outside the CDR3, taken from reference TRBV28 and TRBJ2-5): DVKVTQSSRYLVKRTGEKVFLECVQDMDHENMFWYRQDPGLGLRLIYFSYDVKMKEKGDIPEGYSVSREKKERFSLILESASTNQTSMYLCASSLFGETQYFGPGTRLLVL.

This rearrangement joins TRBV6-2 or TRBV6-3 to TRBJ2-1; 10 bases fit TRBD2. V trimming: 1 base; J trimming: 8 bases; junction bases outside the gene matches: 11. In germline, CDR1 is MNHEY, CDR2 SVGEGT. The CDR3 has 17 amino acids. The CDR3 region is CASSYLGQREGSDEQFF. CDR3 nucleotide sequence: TGTGCCAGCAGTTACTTGGGGCAGCGGGAGGGCTCGGATGAGCAGTTCTTC.

The chain couples TRBV27 to TRBJ1-1, with D tentatively TRBD1 (6 bases). The CDR3 is 13 residues long. Trimming removed 6 bases from V and 4 bases from J, with 12 bases in between. Germline values: CDR1 MNHEY, CDR2 SMNVEV (reference sequence). CDR3 in DNA: TGTGCCAGCAGCCAACAACAGGGCACTGAAGCTTTCTTT. Its translation: CASSQQQGTEAFF.

The gene calls are TRBV9 and TRBJ2-2, with 7 bases that match TRBD2. Trimming cost V 5 bases and J 0 bases; bases outside gene matches: 10. The CDR3 has 17 residues. Germline V CDR1 and CDR2: SGDLS, YYNGEE. The CDR3 spells CASRSQGGGANTGELFF. The CDR3, as DNA: TGTGCCAGCAGATCTCAGGGCGGGGGAGCGAACACCGGGGAGCTGTTTTTT.

The CDR3: CASSMGTLISTGELFF. CDR3 DNA: TGTGCCAGTAGCATGGGGACTCTCATTTCCACCGGGGAGCTGTTTTTT. V usage is TRBV19 and J usage is TRBJ2-2; tentatively, D is TRBD2 (6 bases). V was shortened by 6 bases and J by 4 bases, with 18 bases between the two germline ends. The length of the CDR3 is 16 residues. Germline-derived CDR1 and CDR2 are LNHDA and SQIVND (reference sequence).

V and J are TRBV7-3 and TRBJ2-1; 9 nucleotides align to TRBD1. Losses at the gene ends were 1 base for V and 4 bases for J; bases not matched to a gene: 5. This CDR3 has 16 amino acids. CDR1 SGHTA and CDR2 FQGTGA come from the germline V gene. The CDR3 DNA is TGTGCCAGCAGCTTAAGTTGGGACAGGGCTTACAATGAGCAGTTCTTC. Translation: CASSLSWDRAYNEQFF.

In this sample, this clone turned up many times. The genes are TRBV27 and TRBJ1-2, with TRBD1 as a possible D gene (5 bases). The CDR3 consists of 11 residues. The ends were cut back, 10 bases at V and 7 bases at J, with 13 bases in the middle. Germline CDR1 reads MNHEY; CDR2 reads SMNVEV (reference sequence). CDR3 amino acids: CATRDGSGYTF. In DNA form, the CDR3 reads TGTGCCACCAGGGATGGGAGTGGCTACACCTTC.

On this clone itself: Other DNA sequences in the same sample also yield this CDR3. The rearrangement links TRBV5-1 to TRBJ1-2; maybe TRBD1 (6 bases). Germline V gene data show CDR1 as SGHRS and CDR2 as YFSETQ. V was pared by 4 bases and J by 0 bases, with 13 bases between. CDR3 size: 15 residues. The CDR3 is CASSLTGAANYGYTF. The CDR3, as DNA: TGCGCCAGCAGCCTGACAGGAGCAGCTAACTATGGCTACACCTTC.

This clone was counted only a few times. V and J are TRBV6-5 and TRBJ1-6, with D perhaps TRBD1 (5 bases). The CDR3 is made up of 15 amino acids. V was trimmed by 0 bases and J by 7 bases, leaving 10 bases between them. Per the germline V gene, CDR1 is MNHEY and CDR2 is SVGAGI. CDR3 sequence (DNA): TGTGCCAGCAGTTACTCGGGGGGAGGGAATTCACCCCTCCACTTT. It codes for CASSYSGGGNSPLHF.

V is TRBV6-5 and J is TRBJ2-1; possibly TRBD2 for D (5 bases). Germline loops: CDR1 MNHEY, CDR2 SVGAGI. This CDR3 has 11 residues. Trimming shortened V by 11 bases and J by 3 bases, and 8 bases separated the two germline ends. DNA of the CDR3: TGTGCCGTTCGGGGCTACAATGAGCAGTTCTTC. It translates to CAVRGYNEQFF.

This clone showed up just a few times. V and J are TRBV10-3 and TRBJ2-3; D remains unclear. Germline CDR1 and CDR2: ENHRY and SYGVKD. The length of the CDR3 is 13 residues. Between the trimmed V and J ends, which lost 6 bases and 2 bases, there was a span of 9 bases. The DNA for the CDR3 is TGTGCCATCAGCCAGGCTTTCACAGATACGCAGTATTTT. The encoded protein is CAISQAFTDTQYF.